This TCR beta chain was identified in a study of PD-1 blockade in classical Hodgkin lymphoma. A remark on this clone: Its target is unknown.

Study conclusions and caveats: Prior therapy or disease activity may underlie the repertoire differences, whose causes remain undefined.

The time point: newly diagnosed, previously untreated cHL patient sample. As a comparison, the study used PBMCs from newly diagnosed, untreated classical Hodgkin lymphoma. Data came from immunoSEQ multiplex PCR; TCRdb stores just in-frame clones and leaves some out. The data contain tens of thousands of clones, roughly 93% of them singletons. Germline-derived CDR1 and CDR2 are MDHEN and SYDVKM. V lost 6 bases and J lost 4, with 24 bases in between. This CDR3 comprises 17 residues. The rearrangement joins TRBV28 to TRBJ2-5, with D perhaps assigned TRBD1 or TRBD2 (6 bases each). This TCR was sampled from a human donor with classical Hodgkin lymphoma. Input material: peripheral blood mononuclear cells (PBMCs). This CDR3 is CASRKSGASALGETQYF. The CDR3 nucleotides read TGTGCCAGCAGAAAATCAGGGGCTAGCGCCCTGGGAGAGACCCAGTACTTC.